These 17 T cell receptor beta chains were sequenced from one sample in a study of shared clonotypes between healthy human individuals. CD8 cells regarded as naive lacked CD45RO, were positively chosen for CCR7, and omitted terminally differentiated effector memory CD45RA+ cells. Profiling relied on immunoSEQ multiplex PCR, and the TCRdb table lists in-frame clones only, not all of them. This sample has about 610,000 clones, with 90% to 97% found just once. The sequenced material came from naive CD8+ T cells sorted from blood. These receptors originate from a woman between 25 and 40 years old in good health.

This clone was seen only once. DNA of the CDR3: TGCGCCAGCACTTTCGTATTGAACACTGAAGCTTTCTTT. This gives the protein CASTFVLNTEAFF. The rearrangement links TRBV10-1 to TRBJ1-1; D not resolved. The V end was cut by 7 bases, the J end by 0 bases, with 9 bases between. This CDR3 has 13 amino acids. Germline loops: CDR1 WNHNN, CDR2 SYGVQD (reference sequence).

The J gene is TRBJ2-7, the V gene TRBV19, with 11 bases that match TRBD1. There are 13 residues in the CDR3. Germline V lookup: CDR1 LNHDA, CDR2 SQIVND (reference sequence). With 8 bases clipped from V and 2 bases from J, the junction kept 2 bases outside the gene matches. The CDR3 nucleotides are TGTGCCAGTGGGGACAGGGGGACCTACGAGCAGTACTTC. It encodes CASGDRGTYEQYF. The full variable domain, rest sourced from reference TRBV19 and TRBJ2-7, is DGGITQSPKYLFRKEGQNVTLSCEQNLNHDAMYWYRQDPGQGLRLIYYSQIVNDFQKGDIAEGYSVSREKKESFPLTVTSAQKNPTAFYLCASGDRGTYEQYFGPGTRLTVT.

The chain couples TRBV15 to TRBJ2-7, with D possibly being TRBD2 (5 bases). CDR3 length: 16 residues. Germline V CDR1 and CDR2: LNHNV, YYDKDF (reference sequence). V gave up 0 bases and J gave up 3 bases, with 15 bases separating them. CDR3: CATSRDEGGRGYEQYF. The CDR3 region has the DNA TGTGCCACCAGCAGAGACGAGGGTGGTCGAGGCTACGAGCAGTACTTC.

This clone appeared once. CDR3 residues: CASSVGTSGIFNEQFF. CDR3 bases: TGTGCCAGCAGCGTAGGGACTAGCGGGATATTTAATGAGCAGTTCTTC. The chain recombines TRBV9 with TRBJ2-1; 12 bases are a match to TRBD2. The germline V gene has CDR1 SGDLS and CDR2 YYNGEE. The CDR3 is 16 residues long. J was trimmed by 7 bases and V by 0 bases; bases with no gene match: 5.

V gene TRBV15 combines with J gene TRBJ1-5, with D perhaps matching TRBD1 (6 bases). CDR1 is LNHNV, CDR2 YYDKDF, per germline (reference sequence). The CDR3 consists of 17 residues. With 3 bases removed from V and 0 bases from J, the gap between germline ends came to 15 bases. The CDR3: CATSSGQWGYSNQPQHF. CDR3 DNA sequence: TGTGCCACCAGCAGCGGACAGTGGGGCTATAGCAATCAGCCCCAGCATTTT.

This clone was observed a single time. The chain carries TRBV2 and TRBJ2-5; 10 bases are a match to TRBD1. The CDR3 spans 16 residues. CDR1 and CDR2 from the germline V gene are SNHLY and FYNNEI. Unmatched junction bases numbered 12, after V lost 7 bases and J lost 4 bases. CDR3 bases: TGTGCCAGCACCCCTTGGACAGGGGGAGGTGGAGAGACCCAGTACTTC. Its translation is CASTPWTGGGGETQYF.

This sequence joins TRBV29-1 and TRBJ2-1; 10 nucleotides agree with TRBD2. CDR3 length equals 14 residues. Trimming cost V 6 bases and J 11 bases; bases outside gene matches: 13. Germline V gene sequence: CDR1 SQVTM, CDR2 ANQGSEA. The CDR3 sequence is CSVGSEAGGPKQFF. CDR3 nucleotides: TGCAGCGTGGGTTCTGAAGCGGGAGGGCCTAAGCAGTTCTTC.

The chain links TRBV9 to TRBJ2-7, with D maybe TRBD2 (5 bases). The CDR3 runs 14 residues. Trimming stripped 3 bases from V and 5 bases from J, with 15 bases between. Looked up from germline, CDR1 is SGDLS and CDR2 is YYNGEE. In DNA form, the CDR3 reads TGTGCCAGCAGCGAGAGGGCATATGGGCACGAGCAGTACTTC. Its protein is CASSERAYGHEQYF.

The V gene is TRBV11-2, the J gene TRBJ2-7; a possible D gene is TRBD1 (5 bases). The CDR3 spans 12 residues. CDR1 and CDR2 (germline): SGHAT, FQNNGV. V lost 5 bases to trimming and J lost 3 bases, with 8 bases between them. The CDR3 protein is CASSPTGYEQYF. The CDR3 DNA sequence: TGTGCCAGCAGCCCAACAGGCTACGAGCAGTACTTC.

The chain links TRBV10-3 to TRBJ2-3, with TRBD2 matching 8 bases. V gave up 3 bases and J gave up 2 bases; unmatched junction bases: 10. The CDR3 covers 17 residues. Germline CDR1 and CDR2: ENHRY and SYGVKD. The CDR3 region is CAISDPLREGPTDTQYF. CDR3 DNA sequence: TGTGCCATCAGTGATCCCCTCCGGGAGGGGCCCACAGATACGCAGTATTTT.

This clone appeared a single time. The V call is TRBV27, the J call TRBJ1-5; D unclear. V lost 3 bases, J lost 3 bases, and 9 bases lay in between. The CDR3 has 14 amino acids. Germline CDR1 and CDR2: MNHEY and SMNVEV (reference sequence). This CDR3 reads CASSFRIDNQPQHF. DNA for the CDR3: TGTGCCAGCAGTTTCAGGATAGACAATCAGCCCCAGCATTTT.

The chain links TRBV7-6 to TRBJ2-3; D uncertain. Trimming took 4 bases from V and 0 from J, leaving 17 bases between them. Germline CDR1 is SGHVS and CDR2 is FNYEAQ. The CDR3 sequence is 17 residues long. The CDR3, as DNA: TGTGCCAGCAGCTCTAGGAACTCCCCCAGGAGCACAGATACGCAGTATTTT. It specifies CASSSRNSPRSTDTQYF.

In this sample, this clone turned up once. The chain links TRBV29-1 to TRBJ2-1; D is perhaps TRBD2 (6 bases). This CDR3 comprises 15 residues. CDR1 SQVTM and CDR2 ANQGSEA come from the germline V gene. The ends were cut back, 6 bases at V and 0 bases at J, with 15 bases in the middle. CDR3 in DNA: TGCAGCGTGGCGGGACTCTCAAGCTCCTACAATGAGCAGTTCTTC. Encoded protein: CSVAGLSSSYNEQFF.

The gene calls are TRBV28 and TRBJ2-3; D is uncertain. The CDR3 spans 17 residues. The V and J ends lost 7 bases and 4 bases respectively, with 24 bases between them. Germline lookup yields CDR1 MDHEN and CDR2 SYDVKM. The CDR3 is CASTRRGPYRFSDTQYF. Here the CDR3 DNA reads TGTGCCAGCACCCGACGAGGTCCCTATAGATTCTCAGATACGCAGTATTTT.

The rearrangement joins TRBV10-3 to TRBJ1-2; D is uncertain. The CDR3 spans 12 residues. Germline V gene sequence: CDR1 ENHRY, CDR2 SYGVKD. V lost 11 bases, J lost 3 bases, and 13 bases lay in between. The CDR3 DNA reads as TGTGCCGTAACAAACGGGGACTATGGCTACACCTTC. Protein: CAVTNGDYGYTF.

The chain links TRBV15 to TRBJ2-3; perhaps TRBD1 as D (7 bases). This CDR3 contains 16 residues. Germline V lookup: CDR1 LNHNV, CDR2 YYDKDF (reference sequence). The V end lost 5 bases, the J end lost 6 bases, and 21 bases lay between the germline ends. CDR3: CATSPSAGQLFDTQYF. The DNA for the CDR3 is TGTGCCACCAGCCCCTCCGCGGGACAGTTATTTGATACGCAGTATTTT.

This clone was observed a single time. CDR3 amino acids: CATSRDISDTDTQYF. CDR3 sequence (DNA): TGTGCCACCAGCAGAGATATTTCGGACACAGATACGCAGTATTTT. The V call is TRBV15, the J call TRBJ2-3; D is undetermined. The V gene's germline CDR1 is LNHNV and CDR2 YYDKDF (reference sequence). V was trimmed by 0 bases and J by 2 bases, leaving 9 bases between them. The CDR3 has 15 residues.